Each of the 30 T cell receptor beta chains below was sequenced from the same sample in a study of PD-L1 blockade in urothelial cancer. Assay used: immunoSEQ multiplex PCR; TCRdb lists only in-frame clones, some missing. The data show about 84,000 clones, about 80% seen once. The sequenced sample was PBMCs, obtained around atezolizumab (anti-PD-L1) treatment. Receptors originate from a man aged 70 or older with urothelial cancer.

This chain uses TRBV19 with TRBJ2-5, with D perhaps TRBD2 (6 bases). The V gene's germline CDR1 is LNHDA and CDR2 SQIVND (reference sequence). Trimming cost V 9 bases and J 6 bases, with 17 bases left between them. This CDR3 has 13 residues. The CDR3: CASRDLGLKTQYF. CDR3 bases: TGTGCCAGCCGGGACTTGGGATTAAAGACCCAGTACTTC. Supplemented by reference TRBV19 and TRBJ2-5, the full variable domain reads DGGITQSPKYLFRKEGQNVTLSCEQNLNHDAMYWYRQDPGQGLRLIYYSQIVNDFQKGDIAEGYSVSREKKESFPLTVTSAQKNPTAFYLCASRDLGLKTQYFGPGTRLLVL.

The chain couples TRBV15 to TRBJ2-2, with a tentative D call TRBD2 (5 bases). Germline V gene data show CDR1 as LNHNV and CDR2 as YYDKDF (reference sequence). The V and J ends lost 4 bases and 7 bases respectively, with 13 bases between them. The CDR3 runs to 14 residues. The CDR3 coding sequence is TGTGCCACCAGCAAAGGACGCGAGGGCGGGGAGCTGTTTTTT. The encoded protein is CATSKGREGGELFF. The full variable domain, in which reference TRBV15 and TRBJ2-2 provide the parts outside the CDR3, is DAMVIQNPRYQVTQFGKPVTLSCSQTLNHNVMYWYQQKSSQAPKLLFHYYDKDFNNEADTPDNFQSRRPNTSFCFLDIRSPGLGDTAMYLCATSKGREGGELFFGEGSRLTVL.

This chain connects TRBV5-4 to TRBJ2-1, with 10 bases that match TRBD2. Germline V gene lookup returns CDR1 SGHNT and CDR2 YYREEE (reference sequence). This CDR3 contains 16 residues. V was pared by 4 bases and J by 6 bases, with 10 bases of the junction left unmatched. The CDR3 sequence: CASSPTAGTSVNEQFF. The CDR3 DNA sequence: TGTGCCAGCAGCCCGACCGCCGGGACTAGCGTCAATGAGCAGTTCTTC.

The V and J genes are TRBV11-3 and TRBJ1-3; D not certain. V shed 3 bases and J shed 2 bases, with 8 bases lying between them. Looked up from germline, CDR1 is SGHNT and CDR2 is YENEEA. The CDR3 is made up of 14 amino acids. CDR3 DNA: TGTGCCAGCAGCTTTTCCGGGACTGGAAACACCATATATTTT. Translated: CASSFSGTGNTIYF. Full variable domain (remainder filled in from reference TRBV11-3 and TRBJ1-3): EAGVVQSPRYKIIEKKQPVAFWCNPISGHNTLYWYLQNLGQGPELLIRYENEEAVDDSQLPKDRFSAERLKGVDSTLKIQPAELGDSAVYLCASSFSGTGNTIYFGEGSWLTVV.

The rearrangement links TRBV9 to TRBJ1-3; D perhaps matches TRBD1 (5 bases). CDR3 size: 17 residues. V lost 4 bases and J lost 0, with 17 bases in between. From germline, CDR1 is SGDLS and CDR2 YYNGEE. The CDR3 sequence is CASSPGLSTISGNTIYF. For the CDR3, the DNA is TGTGCCAGCAGCCCGGGACTTTCCACGATCTCTGGAAACACCATATATTTT.

This chain links TRBV5-6 with TRBJ2-7, with no clear D. The CDR3 runs to 14 residues. Trimming pared 0 bases from V and 3 bases from J, leaving 10 bases between. CDR1 is SGHDT, CDR2 YYEEEE, per germline. This CDR3 reads CASSLALSFYEQYF. The CDR3 DNA follows: TGTGCCAGCAGCTTGGCCCTCTCCTTCTACGAGCAGTACTTC.

This clone was observed a few times. A read error may account for a junction end that differs from germline. The chain employs TRBV5-4 and TRBJ2-3; 11 bases align to TRBD1. The CDR3 sequence is 14 residues long. Germline CDR1 SGHNT, CDR2 YYREEE (reference sequence). The CDR3 DNA follows: TGTGCCAGCAGTTTGGACAGGGGGCAAGATACGCAGTATTTT. It translates to CASSLDRGQDTQYF.

The rearrangement uses TRBV6-5 and TRBJ2-5; perhaps TRBD1 as D (6 bases). V dropped 6 bases and J dropped 4 bases, with 18 bases sitting between them. Germline values: CDR1 MNHEY, CDR2 SVGAGI. The CDR3 consists of 15 residues. The CDR3 DNA sequence: TGTGCCAGCAGCGCCCGAGGGGGAGCGGCAGAGACCCAGTACTTC. Encoded protein: CASSARGGAAETQYF.

The chain uses TRBV2 and TRBJ2-3; TRBD2 matches 9 bases. V shed 5 bases, J shed 6 bases, and the junction held 3 bases outside the gene matches. CDR3 length: 13 amino acids. CDR1 and CDR2 (germline): SNHLY, FYNNEI. The CDR3 DNA sequence: TGTGCCAGCAGTAGCGGGGGGCCGGATACGCAGTATTTT. It specifies CASSSGGPDTQYF.

The chain has TRBV5-8 and TRBJ2-2; no clear D gene. V was trimmed by 9 bases and J by 3 bases, leaving 6 bases between them. There are 11 residues in the CDR3. From germline, CDR1 is SGHTS and CDR2 YDEGEE. CDR3 in DNA: TGTGCCACCCCATACACCGGGGAGCTGTTTTTT. It is translated as CATPYTGELFF.

The chain carries TRBV7-8 and TRBJ2-1, with 10 nucleotides matching TRBD2. Germline CDR1 SGHVS, CDR2 FQNEAQ. The J segment lost 6 bases and the V segment lost 6 bases, leaving 5 bases of the junction unmatched. The CDR3 runs 14 residues. CDR3 in amino acids: CASRSGRAGNEQFF. The CDR3 nucleotides read TGTGCCAGCAGGAGCGGGAGGGCCGGCAATGAGCAGTTCTTC.

This clone was seen more than once but under ten times. The gene calls are TRBV7-9 and TRBJ2-1; D might be TRBD1 (5 bases). This CDR3 has 16 residues. Trimming took 5 bases from V and 2 from J, leaving 16 bases between them. Per the germline V gene, CDR1 is SEHNR and CDR2 is FQNEAQ (reference sequence). CDR3 nucleotide sequence: TGTGCCAGCAGCCCACAGGTCCGGATCCCCTACAATGAGCAGTTCTTC. Translated, it gives CASSPQVRIPYNEQFF.

The gene calls are TRBV12-5 and TRBJ2-2, with TRBD2 identical over 12 bases. After removal of 0 bases from V and 5 bases from J, the junction contained 4 bases not matched to a gene. The CDR3 has 17 amino acids. The germline V gene has CDR1 LGHNT and CDR2 FRNRAP. CDR3 sequence reads: CASGLVRLAGVTGELFF. The CDR3 nucleotides are TGTGCTAGTGGTTTGGTACGACTAGCGGGAGTGACCGGGGAGCTGTTTTTT. Full variable domain (missing parts from reference TRBV12-5 and TRBJ2-2): DARVTQTPRHKVTEMGQEVTMRCQPILGHNTVFWYRQTMMQGLELLAYFRNRAPLDDSGMPKDRFSAEMPDATLATLKIQPSEPRDSAVYFCASGLVRLAGVTGELFFGEGSRLTVL.

J is TRBJ2-3 and V is TRBV27; 7 positions match TRBD2. V trimming: 4 bases; J trimming: 2 bases; junction bases outside the gene matches: 6. The CDR3 sequence is 15 residues long. Per germline, CDR1 MNHEY and CDR2 SMNVEV (reference sequence). The CDR3 DNA follows: TGTGCCAGCAGTTCGGAAGCGGGGAACACAGATACGCAGTATTTT. The encoded protein is CASSSEAGNTDTQYF.

The rearrangement uses TRBV6-5 and TRBJ1-2, with a possible D match to TRBD1 (5 bases). Germline lookup yields CDR1 MNHEY and CDR2 SVGAGI. The V end lost 2 bases, the J end lost 4 bases, and 14 bases lay between the germline ends. There are 15 residues in the CDR3. The CDR3 reads CASSYMLGGGYGYTF. CDR3 DNA: TGTGCCAGCAGTTACATGCTGGGGGGAGGCTATGGCTACACCTTC.

This clone appeared once. This chain joins TRBV5-6 and TRBJ2-7, with TRBD1 matching 11 bases. Germline assignment: CDR1 SGHDT and CDR2 YYEEEE. J lost 4 bases, V lost 4 bases, and 1 base had no gene match. The CDR3 sequence is 13 residues long. The CDR3 reads CASSRDRGYEQYF. The CDR3 DNA reads as TGTGCCAGCAGCAGGGACAGGGGGTACGAGCAGTACTTC.

The chain employs TRBV15 and TRBJ1-1; TRBD1 aligns across 7 bases. Germline lookup yields CDR1 LNHNV and CDR2 YYDKDF (reference sequence). Trimming took 0 bases from V and 7 from J; bases not matched to a gene: 8. The CDR3 covers 15 residues. The CDR3 here is CATSRDRTQGIEAFF. The CDR3 DNA is TGTGCCACCAGCAGAGATAGGACACAGGGGATTGAAGCTTTCTTT.

The CDR3 spells CASRAGMDTGELFF. The DNA for the CDR3 is TGTGCCAGCAGGGCGGGAATGGACACCGGGGAGCTGTTTTTT. The V call is TRBV2, the J call TRBJ2-2; D might be TRBD2 (6 bases). With 6 bases removed from V and 3 bases from J, the gap between germline ends came to 11 bases. This CDR3 region has 14 residues. Germline-derived CDR1 and CDR2 are SNHLY and FYNNEI. The variable domain in full, completed from reference TRBV2 and TRBJ2-2, reads EPEVTQTPSHQVTQMGQEVILRCVPISNHLYFYWYRQILGQKVEFLVSFYNNEISEKSEIFDDQFSVERPDGSNFTLKIRSTKLEDSAMYFCASRAGMDTGELFFGEGSRLTVL.

The rearrangement uses TRBV15 and TRBJ2-5, with 11 bases lining up with TRBD1. CDR1 LNHNV and CDR2 YYDKDF come from the germline V gene (reference sequence). The length of the CDR3 is 15 residues. The V segment lost 5 bases and the J segment 2 bases; nucleotides outside the gene matches: 4. The CDR3, as DNA: TGTGCCACCAGCGGCGGGACAGGGGGGCAAGAGACCCAGTACTTC. This translates into CATSGGTGGQETQYF.

This clone has just a few counts. The chain couples TRBV7-6 to TRBJ2-7; no clear D. V lost 1 base, J lost 2 bases, and 9 bases lay in between. The CDR3 runs to 14 residues. Germline CDR1 is SGHVS and CDR2 is FNYEAQ. The CDR3 nucleotides read TGTGCCAGCAGCTTAGAAGGCAGGACCTACGAGCAGTACTTC. Translated: CASSLEGRTYEQYF. The full variable domain, in which reference TRBV7-6 and TRBJ2-7 provide the parts outside the CDR3, is GAGVSQSPRYKVTKRGQDVALRCDPISGHVSLYWYRQALGQGPEFLTYFNYEAQQDKSGLPNDRFSAERPEGSISTLTIQRTEQRDSAMYRCASSLEGRTYEQYFGPGTRLTVT.

The genes are TRBV9 and TRBJ1-2, with 7 positions matching TRBD1. The germline CDR1 and CDR2 sequences are SGDLS and YYNGEE. V dropped 3 bases and J dropped 6; count of bases not matched to a gene: 5. This CDR3 spans 13 amino acids. The CDR3 reads CASSETGSDGYTF. The CDR3 nucleotides read TGTGCCAGCAGCGAGACAGGGAGCGATGGCTACACCTTC.

This chain links TRBV10-3 with TRBJ2-7; maybe TRBD1 (5 bases). Trimming shortened V by 3 bases and J by 0 bases, and 12 bases separated the two germline ends. The CDR3 contains 15 residues. CDR1 and CDR2 from the germline V gene are ENHRY and SYGVKD. The CDR3 DNA follows: TGTGCCATCAGTGACAGCACAGGCGGCTCCTACGAGCAGTACTTC. Residues: CAISDSTGGSYEQYF.

V is TRBV10-3 and J is TRBJ2-5; 8 bases line up with TRBD2. Germline loops: CDR1 ENHRY, CDR2 SYGVKD. Trimming removed 6 bases from V and 3 bases from J; junction bases left unmatched: 6. There are 14 residues in the CDR3. CDR3 protein: CAISGREGEETQYF. DNA of the CDR3: TGTGCCATCAGCGGACGGGAGGGGGAAGAGACCCAGTACTTC.

The rearrangement joins TRBV2 to TRBJ1-4, with 11 bases fitting TRBD1. The germline gives CDR1 SNHLY, CDR2 FYNNEI. This CDR3 is 12 amino acids long. V dropped 9 bases and J dropped 8; count of bases not matched to a gene: 2. CDR3 sequence: CASGTGGEKLFF. CDR3 nucleotide sequence: TGTGCCAGTGGGACAGGGGGGGAAAAACTGTTTTTT.

The J gene is TRBJ2-5, the V gene TRBV7-8; D call uncertain. Trimming pared 4 bases from V and 2 bases from J, leaving 8 bases between. The germline gives CDR1 SGHVS, CDR2 FQNEAQ. The CDR3 totals 13 residues. CDR3 DNA: TGTGCCAGCAGCTCCCTCGGGCAAGAGACCCAGTACTTC. Amino acid sequence: CASSSLGQETQYF.

This rearrangement joins TRBV6-5 to TRBJ2-2; no definite D call. Trimming took 6 bases from V and 0 from J, leaving 11 bases between them. This CDR3 comprises 15 residues. Germline V gives CDR1 MNHEY, CDR2 SVGAGI. This CDR3 is CASSETYSNTGELFF. Here the CDR3 DNA reads TGTGCCAGCAGCGAAACCTACTCGAACACCGGGGAGCTGTTTTTT.

The CDR3, as DNA: TGCGCCAGCAGCCCTCTAGCGGAATCCTACAATGAGCAGTTCTTC. Amino acid sequence: CASSPLAESYNEQFF. V gene TRBV5-1 combines with J gene TRBJ2-1; TRBD2 agrees at 7 bases. Losses at the gene ends were 4 bases for V and 1 base for J; bases not matched to a gene: 5. The CDR3 loop spans 15 amino acids. Germline-derived CDR1 and CDR2 are SGHRS and YFSETQ.

Written as DNA, the CDR3 is TGCGCCAGCAGCTTGGGGCCAGGGTTAGAGAACACCATATATTTT. It encodes CASSLGPGLENTIYF. V usage is TRBV5-1 and J usage is TRBJ1-3; D may be TRBD1 (5 bases). The CDR3 consists of 15 residues. The V and J ends lost 0 bases and 7 bases respectively, with 14 bases between them. CDR1 is SGHRS, CDR2 YFSETQ, per germline.

This chain uses TRBV6-1 with TRBJ2-7, with 13 bases fitting TRBD2. V shed 4 bases, J shed 5 bases, and the junction held 2 bases outside the gene matches. Germline V gives CDR1 MNHNS, CDR2 SASEGT. The CDR3 extends over 14 amino acids. Written as DNA, the CDR3 is TGTGCCAGCAGTGCAGGACTAGCGGGAGACGAGCAGTACTTC. Its protein product is CASSAGLAGDEQYF.

This chain uses TRBV7-3 with TRBJ2-3, with 7 bases fitting TRBD1. Per the germline V gene, CDR1 is SGHTA and CDR2 is FQGTGA. V shed 2 bases and J 2 bases; nucleotides not matched to a gene: 7. CDR3 size: 16 residues. CDR3 loop: CASSLQGETSTDTQYF. The CDR3 DNA follows: TGTGCCAGCAGCTTACAGGGGGAAACCTCCACAGATACGCAGTATTTT.